This entry is about one T cell receptor beta chain. Its antigen remains unknown. These data belong to a study of neoadjuvant nivolumab and ipilimumab in lung cancer. Study observations and caveats: Resected tumors had greater TCR richness and clonality than uninvolved lung. Higher pretherapy blood TCR richness went with higher resected-tumor richness. Pathologic regression was not significantly tied to TCR clonality.

This table comes from immunoSEQ multiplex PCR, and its TCRdb copy is limited to in-frame clones, with some not included. The sample lists over 3,000 clones, roughly 86% occurring once. There are 14 residues in the CDR3. The V gene lost 0 bases and the J gene lost 5 bases, with 11 bases spanning the gap. CDR1 and CDR2 from the germline V gene are MNHEY and SVGAGI. This TCR was recovered from an adult with non-small cell lung cancer. The source was adjacent normal lung tissue, collected after neoadjuvant nivolumab, alone or with ipilimumab, at or shortly before surgery. The chain combines TRBV6-5 with TRBJ2-7; D may be TRBD1 (6 bases). The DNA of the CDR3 is TGTGCCAGCAGTTACTCGAGTAAGGGGGACGAGCAGTACTTC. This translates into CASSYSSKGDEQYF.